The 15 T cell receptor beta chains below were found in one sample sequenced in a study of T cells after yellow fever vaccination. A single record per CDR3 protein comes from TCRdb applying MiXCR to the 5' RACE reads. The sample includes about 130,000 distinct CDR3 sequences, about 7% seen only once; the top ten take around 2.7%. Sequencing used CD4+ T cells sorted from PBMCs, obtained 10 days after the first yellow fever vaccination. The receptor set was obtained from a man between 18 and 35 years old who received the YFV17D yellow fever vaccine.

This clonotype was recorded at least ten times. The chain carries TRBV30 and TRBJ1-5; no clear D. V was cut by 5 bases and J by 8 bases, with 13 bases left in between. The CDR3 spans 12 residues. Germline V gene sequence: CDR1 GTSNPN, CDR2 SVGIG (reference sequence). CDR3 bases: TGTGCCTGGGACGGTGAAGGAGAGCCCCAGCATTTT. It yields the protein CAWDGEGEPQHF.

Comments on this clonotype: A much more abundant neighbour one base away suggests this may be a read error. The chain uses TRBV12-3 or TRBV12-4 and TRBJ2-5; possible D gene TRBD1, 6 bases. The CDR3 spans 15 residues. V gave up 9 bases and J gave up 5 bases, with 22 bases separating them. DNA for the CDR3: TGTGCCAGAAGCAGGGAGACAGGTCTAATGGAGACCCAGTACTTC. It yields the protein CARSRETGLMETQYF.

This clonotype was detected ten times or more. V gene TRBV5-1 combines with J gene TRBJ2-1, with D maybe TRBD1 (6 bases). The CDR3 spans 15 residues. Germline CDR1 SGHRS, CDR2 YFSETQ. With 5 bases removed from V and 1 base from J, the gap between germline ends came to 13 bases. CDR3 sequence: CASRLTGLSYNEQFF. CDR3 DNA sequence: TGCGCCAGCAGGCTTACAGGGTTATCCTACAATGAGCAGTTCTTC.

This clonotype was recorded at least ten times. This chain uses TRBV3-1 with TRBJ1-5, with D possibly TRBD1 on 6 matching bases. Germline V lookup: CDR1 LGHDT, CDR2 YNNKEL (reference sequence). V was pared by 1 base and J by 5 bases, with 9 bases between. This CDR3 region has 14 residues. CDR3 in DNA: TGTGCCAGCAGCCAAGCGGGGGCAGATCAGCCCCAGCATTTT. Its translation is CASSQAGADQPQHF.

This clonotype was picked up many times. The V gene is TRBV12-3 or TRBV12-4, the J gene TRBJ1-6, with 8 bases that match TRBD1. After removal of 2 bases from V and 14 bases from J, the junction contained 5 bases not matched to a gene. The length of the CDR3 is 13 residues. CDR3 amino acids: CASSLRTGRALHF. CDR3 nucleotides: TGTGCCAGCAGTTTAAGGACAGGGAGGGCCCTCCACTTT.

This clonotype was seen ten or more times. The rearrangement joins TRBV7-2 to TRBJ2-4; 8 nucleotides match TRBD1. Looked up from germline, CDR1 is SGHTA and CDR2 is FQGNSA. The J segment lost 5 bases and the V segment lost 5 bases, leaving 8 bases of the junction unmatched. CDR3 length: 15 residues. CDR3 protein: CASSPRTGWENIQYF. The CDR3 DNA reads TGTGCCAGCAGCCCCCGGACAGGGTGGGAAAACATTCAGTACTTC. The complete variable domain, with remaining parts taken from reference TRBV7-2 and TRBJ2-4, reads GAGVSQSPSNKVTEKGKDVELRCDPISGHTALYWYRQSLGQGLEFLIYFQGNSAPDKSGLPSDRFSAERTGGSVSTLTIQRTQQEDSAVYLCASSPRTGWENIQYFGAGTRLSVL.

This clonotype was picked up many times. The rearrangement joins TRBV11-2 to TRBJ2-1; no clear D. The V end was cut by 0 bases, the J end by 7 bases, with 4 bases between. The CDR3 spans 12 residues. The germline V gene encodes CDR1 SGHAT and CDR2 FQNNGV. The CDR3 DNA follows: TGTGCCAGCAGCTTAGATAGGAATGAGCAGTTCTTC. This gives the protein CASSLDRNEQFF.

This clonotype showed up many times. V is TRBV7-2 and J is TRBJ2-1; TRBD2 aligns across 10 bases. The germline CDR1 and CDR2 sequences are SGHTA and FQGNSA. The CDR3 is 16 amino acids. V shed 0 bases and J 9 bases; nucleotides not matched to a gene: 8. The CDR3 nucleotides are TGTGCCAGCAGCTTAGCGACGCAAGCGGGGGGGGGTGAGCAGTTCTTC. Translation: CASSLATQAGGGEQFF. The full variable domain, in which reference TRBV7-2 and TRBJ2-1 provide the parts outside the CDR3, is GAGVSQSPSNKVTEKGKDVELRCDPISGHTALYWYRQSLGQGLEFLIYFQGNSAPDKSGLPSDRFSAERTGGSVSTLTIQRTQQEDSAVYLCASSLATQAGGGEQFFGPGTRLTVL.

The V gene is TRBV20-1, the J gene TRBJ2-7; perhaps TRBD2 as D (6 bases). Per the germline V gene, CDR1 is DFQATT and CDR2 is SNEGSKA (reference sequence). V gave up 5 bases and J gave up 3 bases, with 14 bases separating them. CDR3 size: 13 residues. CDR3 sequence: CSAGGVARYEQYF. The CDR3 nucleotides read TGCAGTGCTGGAGGGGTAGCGCGCTACGAGCAGTACTTC.

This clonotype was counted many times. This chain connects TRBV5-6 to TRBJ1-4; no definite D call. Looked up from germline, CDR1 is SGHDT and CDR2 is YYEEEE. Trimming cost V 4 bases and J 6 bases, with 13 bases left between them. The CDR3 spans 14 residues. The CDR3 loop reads CASSQTKVDEKLFF. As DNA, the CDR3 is TGTGCCAGCAGCCAAACTAAGGTGGATGAAAAACTGTTTTTT.

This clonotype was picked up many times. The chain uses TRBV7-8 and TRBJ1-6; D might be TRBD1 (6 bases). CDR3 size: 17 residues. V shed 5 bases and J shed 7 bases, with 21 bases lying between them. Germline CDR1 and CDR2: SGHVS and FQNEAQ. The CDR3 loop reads CASSQNQGRGLNSPLHF. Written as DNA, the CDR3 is TGTGCCAGCAGCCAAAATCAGGGGAGAGGTCTGAATTCACCCCTCCACTTT.

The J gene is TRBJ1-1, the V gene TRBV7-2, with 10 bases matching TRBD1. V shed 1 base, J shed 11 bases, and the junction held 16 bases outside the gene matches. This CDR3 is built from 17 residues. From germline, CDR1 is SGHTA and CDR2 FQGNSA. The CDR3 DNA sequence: TGTGCCAGCAGCTTAGGTGGGACAGGGGTTTTCTTGGGTTTGGCTTTCTTT. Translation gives CASSLGGTGVFLGLAFF.

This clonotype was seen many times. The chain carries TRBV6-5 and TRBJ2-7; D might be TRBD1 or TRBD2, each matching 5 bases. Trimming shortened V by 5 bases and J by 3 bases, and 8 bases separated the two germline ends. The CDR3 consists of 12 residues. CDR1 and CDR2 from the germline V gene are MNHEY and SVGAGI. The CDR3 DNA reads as TGTGCCAGCAGTAGGGACCGCTACGAGCAGTACTTC. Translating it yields CASSRDRYEQYF.

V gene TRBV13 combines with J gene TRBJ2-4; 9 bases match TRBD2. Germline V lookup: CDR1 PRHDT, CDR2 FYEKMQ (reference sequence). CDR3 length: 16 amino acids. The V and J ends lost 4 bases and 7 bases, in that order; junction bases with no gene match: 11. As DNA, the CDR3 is TGTGCCAGCAGCTCCGCTGTTGGCGGGGGGGGGAACATTCAGTACTTC. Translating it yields CASSSAVGGGGNIQYF. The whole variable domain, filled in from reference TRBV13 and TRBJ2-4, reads AAGVIQSPRHLIKEKRETATLKCYPIPRHDTVYWYQQGPGQDPQFLISFYEKMQSDKGSIPDRFSAQQFSDYHSELNMSSLELGDSALYFCASSSAVGGGGNIQYFGAGTRLSVL.

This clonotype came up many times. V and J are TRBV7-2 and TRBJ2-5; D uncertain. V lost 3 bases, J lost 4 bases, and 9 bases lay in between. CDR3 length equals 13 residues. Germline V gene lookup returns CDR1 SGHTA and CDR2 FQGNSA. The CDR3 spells CASSFGSRETQYF. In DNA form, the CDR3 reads TGTGCCAGCAGCTTCGGCTCCAGAGAGACCCAGTACTTC. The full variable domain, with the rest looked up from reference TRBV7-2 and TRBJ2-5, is GAGVSQSPSNKVTEKGKDVELRCDPISGHTALYWYRQSLGQGLEFLIYFQGNSAPDKSGLPSDRFSAERTGGSVSTLTIQRTQQEDSAVYLCASSFGSRETQYFGPGTRLLVL.